This TCR beta chain was recovered during a study of memory CD4+ T cells and cytomegalovirus serostatus. A few counts support this clone. Sequenced by immunoSEQ multiplex PCR; TCRdb stores in-frame clones only, minus some. Of about 61,000 clones in the sample, over 70% are singletons; the top ten hold approximately 0.54%. The sort gate was single viable CD3+CD4+CD8-CD45RO+ cells for memory CD4+ T cells. The germline gives CDR1 MNHNY, CDR2 SVGAGI (reference sequence). This CDR3 is built from 13 residues. V lost 10 bases and J lost 9; bases outside the gene matches: 9. The sequencing input was memory CD4+ T cells from blood. The receptor comes from an adult in good health and CMV-seronegative. Some clones in this sample may be carry-over from other donors' samples. V usage is TRBV6-6 and J usage is TRBJ1-6; 7 bases align to TRBD1. The CDR3 DNA sequence: TGTGCCACCCACCGACAGGGTGGTTCACCCCTCCACTTT. Amino acid sequence: CATHRQGGSPLHF.